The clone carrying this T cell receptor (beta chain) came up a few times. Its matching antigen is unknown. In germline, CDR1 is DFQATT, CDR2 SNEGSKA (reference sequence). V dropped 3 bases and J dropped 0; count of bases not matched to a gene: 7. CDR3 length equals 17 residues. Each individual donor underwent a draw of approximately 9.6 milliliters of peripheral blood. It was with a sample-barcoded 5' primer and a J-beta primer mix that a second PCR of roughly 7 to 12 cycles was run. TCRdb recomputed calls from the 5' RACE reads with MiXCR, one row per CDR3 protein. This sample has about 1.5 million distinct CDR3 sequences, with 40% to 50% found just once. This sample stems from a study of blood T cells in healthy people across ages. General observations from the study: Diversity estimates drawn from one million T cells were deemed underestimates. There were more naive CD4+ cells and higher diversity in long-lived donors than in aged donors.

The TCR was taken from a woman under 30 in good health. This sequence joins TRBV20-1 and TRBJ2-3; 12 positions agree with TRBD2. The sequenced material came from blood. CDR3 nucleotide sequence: TGCAGTGCTAGGACTAGCGGGGGAATCCCTAGCACAGATACGCAGTATTTT. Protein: CSARTSGGIPSTDTQYF.